The 11 T cell receptor beta chains given below trace back to one sample, sequenced in a study of PD-L1 blockade in urothelial cancer. The protocol was immunoSEQ multiplex PCR, while the TCRdb copy is restricted to in-frame clones and leaves out a portion. The sample comprises 56,000 or so clones, more than 70% of which are singletons, and under 3.5% rests with the top ten. The material was PBMCs, obtained around atezolizumab (anti-PD-L1) treatment. Receptor source: a man between 45 and 60 years old with urothelial cancer.

The rearrangement joins TRBV30 to TRBJ1-2; D is perhaps TRBD1 (5 bases). Trimming stripped 3 bases from V and 7 bases from J, with 18 bases between. The CDR3 length is 14 residues. Germline V gene sequence: CDR1 GTSNPN, CDR2 SVGIG (reference sequence). CDR3 protein: CAWSKTVGGAGYTF. CDR3 in DNA: TGTGCCTGGAGCAAAACGGTAGGAGGGGCTGGCTACACCTTC.

This clone was counted a single time. V and J are TRBV27 and TRBJ1-6; TRBD1 matches at 8 bases. There are 15 residues in the CDR3. Trimming removed 2 bases from V and 11 bases from J; junction bases left unmatched: 8. Germline loops: CDR1 MNHEY, CDR2 SMNVEV (reference sequence). The chain's CDR3 is CASSLIGQGVPPLHF. In DNA, the CDR3 is TGTGCCAGCAGTTTAATAGGACAGGGCGTTCCACCCCTCCACTTT.

This clone was seen only a few times. Other DNA sequences from this sample encode an identical CDR3 as well. This chain uses TRBV28 with TRBJ2-1, with TRBD2 matching 15 bases. Germline CDR1 reads MDHEN; CDR2 reads SYDVKM. V shed 6 bases and J 0 bases; nucleotides not matched to a gene: 0. The CDR3 has 16 residues. The CDR3, as DNA: TGTGCCAGCAGGGGACTAGCGGGAGGCTCCTACAATGAGCAGTTCTTC. Translating it yields CASRGLAGGSYNEQFF.

J is TRBJ2-3 and V is TRBV27, with 9 nucleotides matching TRBD2. The CDR3 sequence is 16 residues long. The germline CDR1 and CDR2 sequences are MNHEY and SMNVEV (reference sequence). The V gene end was trimmed by 4 bases and the J gene end by 1 base; junction bases not matched to a gene: 6. CDR3 sequence (DNA): TGTGCCAGCAGTTCCCAGCGGGAGGTGGGCACAGATACGCAGTATTTT. Its translation is CASSSQREVGTDTQYF.

The chain uses TRBV18 and TRBJ1-1; TRBD1 matches at 11 bases. The CDR3 runs to 15 residues. Germline V gene data show CDR1 as KGHSH and CDR2 as LQKENI. The V gene end was trimmed by 7 bases and the J gene end by 5 bases; junction bases not matched to a gene: 9. The CDR3, as DNA: TGTGCCAGCTACCGGGACAGGGGGTCGAATACTGAAGCTTTCTTT. Its protein is CASYRDRGSNTEAFF.

This clone was seen more than once but under ten times. The J gene is TRBJ1-1, the V gene TRBV23-1; D unresolved. TRBV23-1 is an ORF for which the function is uncertain. Trimming pared 7 bases from V and 3 bases from J, leaving 15 bases between. The CDR3 has 14 residues. In DNA, the CDR3 is TGCGCCAGCAACCAGAGGAGGATATACACTGAAGCTTTCTTT. The encoded protein is CASNQRRIYTEAFF.

This rearrangement joins TRBV7-3 to TRBJ2-5; D unresolved. This CDR3 has 14 residues. Trimming removed 4 bases at V and 1 base at J, with 10 bases between. The germline CDR1 and CDR2 sequences are SGHTA and FQGTGA. CDR3 residues: CASSYHGSQETQYF. As DNA, the CDR3 is TGTGCCAGCAGCTACCATGGCAGCCAAGAGACCCAGTACTTC.

The sample holds one count of this clone. The gene calls are TRBV18 and TRBJ2-7, with D possibly TRBD1 on 5 matching bases. The CDR3 has 11 amino acids. V lost 6 bases, J lost 3 bases, and 6 bases lay in between. CDR1 and CDR2 (germline): KGHSH, LQKENI. This chain's CDR3 is CASSDNYEQYF. In DNA, the CDR3 is TGTGCCAGCTCGGACAACTACGAGCAGTACTTC.

The chain is built from TRBV27 and TRBJ1-6; tentatively, D is TRBD1 (5 bases). From germline, CDR1 is MNHEY and CDR2 SMNVEV (reference sequence). V shed 4 bases and J shed 9 bases, with 13 bases lying between them. The CDR3 runs to 14 residues. The DNA of the CDR3 is TGTGCCAGCAGTTATAACAGGCGAACTTCACCCCTCCACTTT. It translates to CASSYNRRTSPLHF.

The genes are TRBV7-9 and TRBJ2-7, with 8 bases fitting TRBD1. CDR1 and CDR2 from the germline V gene are SEHNR and FQNEAQ (reference sequence). The CDR3 is made up of 15 amino acids. Trimming at V came to 3 bases and at J to 5 bases, leaving 9 bases not matched to a gene. The CDR3 loop is CASSLTGALGNEQYF. For the CDR3, the DNA is TGTGCCAGCAGCTTGACAGGGGCTTTAGGAAACGAGCAGTACTTC.

V and J are TRBV7-9 and TRBJ1-6; 7 bases are a match to TRBD1. The V gene end was trimmed by 5 bases and the J gene end by 9 bases; junction bases not matched to a gene: 4. The CDR3 extends over 13 amino acids. Germline V lookup: CDR1 SEHNR, CDR2 FQNEAQ (reference sequence). The CDR3 here is CASSDDRVSPLHF. CDR3 bases: TGTGCCAGCAGCGACGACAGGGTTTCACCCCTCCACTTT.